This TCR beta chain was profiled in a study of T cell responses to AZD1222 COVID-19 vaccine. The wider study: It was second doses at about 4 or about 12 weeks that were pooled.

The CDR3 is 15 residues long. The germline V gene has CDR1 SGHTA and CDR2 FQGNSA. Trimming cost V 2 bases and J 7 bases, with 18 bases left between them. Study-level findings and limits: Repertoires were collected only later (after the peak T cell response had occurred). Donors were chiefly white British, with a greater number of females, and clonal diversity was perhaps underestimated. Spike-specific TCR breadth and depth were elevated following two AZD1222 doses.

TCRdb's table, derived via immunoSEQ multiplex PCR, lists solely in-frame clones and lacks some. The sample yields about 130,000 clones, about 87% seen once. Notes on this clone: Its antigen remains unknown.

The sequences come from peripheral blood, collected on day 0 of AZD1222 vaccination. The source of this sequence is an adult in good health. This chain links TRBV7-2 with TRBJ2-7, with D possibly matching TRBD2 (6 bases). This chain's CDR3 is CASSLMGLAWGEQYF. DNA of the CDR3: TGTGCCAGCAGCTTAATGGGACTCGCTTGGGGAGAGCAGTACTTC.